This passage covers 2 T cell receptor beta chains from one sample sequenced in a study of blood T cell repertoires in COVID-19. Libraries were prepared by immunoSEQ multiplex PCR; TCRdb keeps only in-frame clonotypes and omits some of them. The profile shows 150,000 to 200,000 clones, roughly three quarters of them singletons. The sequencing sample was made of PBMCs or T cells enriched from blood (not recorded which). All receptors come from a woman aged 45-65 years with acute COVID-19.

This rearrangement joins TRBV18 to TRBJ2-6; D gene uncertain. The CDR3 is 13 amino acids. The germline CDR1 and CDR2 sequences are KGHSH and LQKENI. V shed 3 bases and J shed 4 bases, with 4 bases lying between them. CDR3 nucleotides: TGTGCCAGCTCACCTCCGGGGGCCAACGTCCTGACTTTC. It translates to CASSPPGANVLTF.

This chain's CDR3 is CASSWDSGGYTF. In DNA, the CDR3 is TGTGCCAGCAGCTGGGACAGCGGGGGCTACACCTTC. The V and J genes are TRBV28 and TRBJ1-2; the match to TRBD1 covers 7 bases. The CDR3 covers 12 residues. The ends lost 6 bases at V and 8 bases at J; junction bases unmatched: 6. Germline values: CDR1 MDHEN, CDR2 SYDVKM.